Listed here are 10 T cell receptor beta chains from one sample, sequenced in a study of T cells in tumors and immune-related adverse events (dated by TCRdb to 2020 to 2023). Library preparation used the immunoSEQ multiplex PCR assay. TCRdb re-hosts the immuneACCESS table, in-frame sequences only. Its copies lack some clones; in the studies checked, an unresolved V gene accounts for under half of them, and the cause for the rest is not known. For this sample the table gives 2,000 to 2,500 clones, of which about 83% were detected only once. The top ten clonotypes cover about 6.5% of the sample. Interpreted using the paper, the treatment or condition label stands for: nivolumab (PD-1 blockade) given before sampling. The sequencing here drew on tumor tissue, taken from a patient treated with anti-PD-1 therapy. Every receptor here comes from a female donor with metastatic renal cell carcinoma.

The rearrangement joins TRBV30 to TRBJ2-7; TRBD2 matches 11 bases. Germline values: CDR1 GTSNPN, CDR2 SVGIG (reference sequence). The CDR3 loop spans 14 amino acids. J lost 9 bases, V lost 2 bases, and 9 bases had no gene match. CDR3 DNA sequence: TGTGCCTGGAGTATAGGACTAGCGGGCCAGGCGCAGTACTTC. It specifies CAWSIGLAGQAQYF.

The CDR3 DNA reads TGTGCCAGCAGCTTAGAGGGGGGAAACACCATATATTTT. Amino acids: CASSLEGGNTIYF. The V gene is TRBV7-2, the J gene TRBJ1-3, with a tentative D call TRBD1 (5 bases). The germline V gene has CDR1 SGHTA and CDR2 FQGNSA. Trimming took off 1 base at V and 4 bases at J, with 5 bases between the two ends. This CDR3 comprises 13 residues.

J is TRBJ2-3 and V is TRBV5-1; D perhaps matches TRBD2 (6 bases). Germline-derived CDR1 and CDR2 are SGHRS and YFSETQ. The CDR3 runs 16 residues. Trimming took 0 bases from V and 1 from J, leaving 12 bases between them. CDR3 coding DNA: TGCGCCAGCAGCTTGGAGGCTAGCGTACGCACAGATACGCAGTATTTT. This gives the protein CASSLEASVRTDTQYF. The whole variable domain, filled in from reference TRBV5-1 and TRBJ2-3, reads KAGVTQTPRYLIKTRGQQVTLSCSPISGHRSVSWYQQTPGQGLQFLFEYFSETQRNKGNFPGRFSGRQFSNSRSEMNVSTLELGDSALYLCASSLEASVRTDTQYFGPGTRLTVL.

This clone has only a few counts. The CDR3 coding sequence is TGTGCCAGCAGTGATGGCCCGCAAGAGACCCAGTACTTC. Translating gives CASSDGPQETQYF. This chain connects TRBV2 to TRBJ2-5, with D unresolved. V lost 3 bases and J lost 2, with 7 bases in between. The CDR3 loop spans 13 amino acids. From germline, CDR1 is SNHLY and CDR2 FYNNEI.

The chain employs TRBV10-3 and TRBJ1-2; D possibly corresponds to TRBD1 (6 bases). The germline V gene encodes CDR1 ENHRY and CDR2 SYGVKD. Trimming shortened V by 6 bases and J by 6 bases, and 23 bases separated the two germline ends. CDR3 size: 16 residues. The CDR3 DNA is TGTGCCATCAGGGGGTTAGCCAGGGGCCCAGGGGATGGCTACACCTTC. Translation: CAIRGLARGPGDGYTF.

The V gene is TRBV13, the J gene TRBJ2-1; maybe TRBD2 (5 bases). The CDR3 has 14 amino acids. V lost 2 bases and J 7 bases, leaving 12 bases between the germline ends. Germline-derived CDR1 and CDR2 are PRHDT and FYEKMQ (reference sequence). The CDR3 reads CASSLSARGNEQFF. CDR3 sequence (DNA): TGTGCCAGCAGCTTATCGGCCCGCGGGAATGAGCAGTTCTTC. Based on the CDR3 plus reference TRBV13 and TRBJ2-1, the full variable domain is AAGVIQSPRHLIKEKRETATLKCYPIPRHDTVYWYQQGPGQDPQFLISFYEKMQSDKGSIPDRFSAQQFSDYHSELNMSSLELGDSALYFCASSLSARGNEQFFGPGTRLTVL.

This chain links TRBV5-5 with TRBJ2-5, with 10 bases aligning to TRBD1. Germline V CDR1 and CDR2: SGHKS, YYEKEE (reference sequence). CDR3 length: 13 residues. Unmatched junction bases numbered 4, after V lost 4 bases and J lost 7 bases. The DNA of the CDR3 is TGTGCCAGCAGCGGGACAGGGGTTGCGACCCAGTACTTC. Protein product: CASSGTGVATQYF.

In its sample, this clone was seen once. V gene TRBV21-1 combines with J gene TRBJ1-5; the table's D call TRBD1 went unverified against the DNA. TRBV21-1 is shown as a pseudogene. The CDR3 covers 14 residues. CDR3 protein: CATSTQGRGQPQHF. The CDR3 DNA follows: TGTGCCACCTCCACCCAGGGAAGAGGTCAGCCCCAGCATTTT.

The CDR3 loop is CASSSDRNQPQHF. The CDR3 DNA reads TGTGCCAGCAGCTCAGACAGGAATCAGCCCCAGCATTTT. The V and J genes are TRBV5-4 and TRBJ1-5, with D possibly matching TRBD1 (6 bases). Germline V CDR1 and CDR2: SGHNT, YYREEE (reference sequence). Trimming cost V 3 bases and J 4 bases, with 8 bases left between them. This CDR3 contains 13 residues. The entire variable domain, with the rest obtained from reference TRBV5-4 and TRBJ1-5, is as follows: ETGVTQSPTHLIKTRGQQVTLRCSSQSGHNTVSWYQQALGQGPQFIFQYYREEENGRGNFPPRFSGLQFPNYSSELNVNALELDDSALYLCASSSDRNQPQHFGDGTRLSIL.

This chain uses TRBV5-1 with TRBJ2-5, with D tentatively TRBD1 or TRBD2 (5 bases each). The V gene's germline CDR1 is SGHRS and CDR2 YFSETQ. There are 14 residues in the CDR3. V lost 4 bases and J lost 1, with 11 bases in between. This CDR3 reads CASSPGGGQETQYF. CDR3 coding DNA: TGCGCCAGCAGCCCTGGTGGGGGCCAAGAGACCCAGTACTTC.